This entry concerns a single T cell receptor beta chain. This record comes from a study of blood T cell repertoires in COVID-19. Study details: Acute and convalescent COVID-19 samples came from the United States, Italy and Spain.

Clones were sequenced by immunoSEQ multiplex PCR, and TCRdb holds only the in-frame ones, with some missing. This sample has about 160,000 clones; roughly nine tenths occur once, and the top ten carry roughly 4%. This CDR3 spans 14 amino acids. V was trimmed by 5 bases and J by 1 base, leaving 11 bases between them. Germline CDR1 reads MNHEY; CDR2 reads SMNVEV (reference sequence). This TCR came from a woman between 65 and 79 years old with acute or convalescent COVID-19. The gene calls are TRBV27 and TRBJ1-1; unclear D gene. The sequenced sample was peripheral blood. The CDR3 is CASSPREGNTEAFF. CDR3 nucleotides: TGTGCCAGCAGTCCCCGCGAGGGGAACACTGAAGCTTTCTTT.